These 10 T cell receptor beta chains came from one sample sequenced in a study of technical replicates of blood from several donors. Measured with immunoSEQ multiplex PCR; TCRdb has only the in-frame clones, and not every one. The sample consists of about 89,000 clones, around 96% of them appearing once. The specimen was T cells isolated from PBMCs. All receptors come from a human donor in good health.

The V and J genes are TRBV10-3 and TRBJ1-2, with D perhaps matching TRBD1 (5 bases). Germline V lookup: CDR1 ENHRY, CDR2 SYGVKD. The CDR3 is 13 residues long. Trimming stripped 3 bases from V and 8 bases from J, with 13 bases between. Here the CDR3 DNA reads TGTGCCATCAGTGACTCGTCGGGGGTCGGCTACACCTTC. It is translated as CAISDSSGVGYTF.

This chain links TRBV6-5 with TRBJ2-7; D call uncertain. Trimming removed 6 bases from V and 4 bases from J, with 16 bases in between. CDR1 and CDR2 (germline): MNHEY, SVGAGI. This CDR3 has 14 amino acids. CDR3 nucleotides: TGTGCCAGCAGGCGAGGTTCGAACGGATACGAGCAGTACTTC. The encoded protein is CASRRGSNGYEQYF.

The V and J genes are TRBV11-3 and TRBJ1-2; the match to TRBD1 covers 7 bases. The CDR3 sequence is 13 residues long. The germline V gene encodes CDR1 SGHNT and CDR2 YENEEA. With 6 bases clipped from V and 7 bases from J, the junction kept 8 bases outside the gene matches. The CDR3: CASSLTGAGGYTF. In DNA form, the CDR3 reads TGTGCCAGCAGTCTTACAGGGGCCGGTGGCTACACCTTC.

The rearrangement uses TRBV29-1 and TRBJ2-7, with TRBD2 matching 14 bases. Trimming at V came to 3 bases and at J to 3 bases, leaving 4 bases not matched to a gene. The CDR3 extends over 15 amino acids. The germline V gene has CDR1 SQVTM and CDR2 ANQGSEA. In DNA form, the CDR3 reads TGCAGCGTTGATCCCGGGACTAGCGGGAGCTACGAGCAGTACTTC. As protein: CSVDPGTSGSYEQYF.

This sequence joins TRBV5-1 and TRBJ1-1; possibly TRBD1 for D (6 bases). Trimming removed 4 bases at V and 0 bases at J, with 7 bases between. Looked up from germline, CDR1 is SGHRS and CDR2 is YFSETQ. The CDR3 has 13 residues. The CDR3 here is CASSRQVNTEAFF. DNA of the CDR3: TGCGCCAGCAGCCGACAGGTGAACACTGAAGCTTTCTTT.

The chain links TRBV27 to TRBJ1-1; unclear D gene. The CDR3 runs to 16 residues. Germline CDR1 reads MNHEY; CDR2 reads SMNVEV (reference sequence). Trimming shortened V by 6 bases and J by 1 base, and 18 bases separated the two germline ends. The CDR3 protein is CASRPAEGVRNTEAFF. The CDR3 nucleotides are TGTGCCAGCAGGCCGGCAGAGGGTGTACGGAACACTGAAGCTTTCTTT.

The V call is TRBV5-1, the J call TRBJ1-1; possibly TRBD1 for D (5 bases). Trimming pared 2 bases from V and 1 base from J, leaving 12 bases between. In germline, CDR1 is SGHRS, CDR2 YFSETQ. The CDR3 runs 15 residues. The CDR3 is CASSFDGRGNTEAFF. In DNA form, the CDR3 reads TGCGCCAGCAGCTTCGACGGTAGGGGGAACACTGAAGCTTTCTTT.

The V and J genes are TRBV6-1 and TRBJ1-5; 7 bases agree with TRBD1. V lost 6 bases to trimming and J lost 1 base; unmatched junction nucleotides: 6. The germline V gene encodes CDR1 MNHNS and CDR2 SASEGT. The CDR3 consists of 15 residues. The CDR3 region is CASSSTGLSNQPQHF. DNA of the CDR3: TGTGCCAGCAGCTCGACAGGGCTCAGCAATCAGCCCCAGCATTTT.

V and J are TRBV15 and TRBJ1-5; D is ambiguous. Deletions cut 0 bases from V and 5 bases from J, with 11 bases between. CDR1 LNHNV and CDR2 YYDKDF come from the germline V gene (reference sequence). The CDR3 spans 15 residues. CDR3 region: CATSREQLAHQPQHF. CDR3 sequence (DNA): TGTGCCACCAGCAGAGAACAGCTGGCTCATCAGCCCCAGCATTTT. The full variable domain, completed using reference TRBV15 and TRBJ1-5, is DAMVIQNPRYQVTQFGKPVTLSCSQTLNHNVMYWYQQKSSQAPKLLFHYYDKDFNNEADTPDNFQSRRPNTSFCFLDIRSPGLGDTAMYLCATSREQLAHQPQHFGDGTRLSIL.

V gene TRBV28 combines with J gene TRBJ2-1; maybe TRBD1 (5 bases). The CDR3 runs to 16 residues. Per the germline V gene, CDR1 is MDHEN and CDR2 is SYDVKM. V was trimmed by 3 bases and J by 5 bases, leaving 17 bases between them. CDR3 sequence reads: CASSFWRQNVNNEQFF. In DNA form, the CDR3 reads TGTGCCAGCAGTTTCTGGAGACAGAACGTTAACAATGAGCAGTTCTTC. Filled out from reference TRBV28 and TRBJ2-1, the complete variable domain reads DVKVTQSSRYLVKRTGEKVFLECVQDMDHENMFWYRQDPGLGLRLIYFSYDVKMKEKGDIPEGYSVSREKKERFSLILESASTNQTSMYLCASSFWRQNVNNEQFFGPGTRLTVL.